These 25 T cell receptor beta chains came from one sample sequenced in a study of blood T cell repertoires in COVID-19. Sequencing used immunoSEQ multiplex PCR; TCRdb keeps in-frame clones, though not all of them. The sample records some 300,000 clones, less than 90% being singletons. The sequenced material came from peripheral blood. The receptors here all came from a woman aged 70-85 years with COVID-19, enrolled during active disease.

This rearrangement joins TRBV13 to TRBJ2-3, with 14 bases that match TRBD2. J gave up 2 bases and V 5 bases, and 6 bases lay outside the gene matches. The CDR3 extends over 17 amino acids. In germline, CDR1 is PRHDT, CDR2 FYEKMQ (reference sequence). CDR3 in amino acids: CASSKGLAGALTDTQYF. Here the CDR3 DNA reads TGTGCCAGCAGCAAGGGACTAGCGGGGGCCCTCACAGATACGCAGTATTTT.

The chain couples TRBV7-9 to TRBJ1-4, with D possibly matching TRBD1 (5 bases). The V and J ends lost 5 bases and 8 bases respectively, with 12 bases between them. The germline V gene encodes CDR1 SEHNR and CDR2 FQNEAQ (reference sequence). This CDR3 is 13 amino acids long. The DNA of the CDR3 is TGTGCCAGCAGCCCACAGGCCGGGGAAAAACTGTTTTTT. Its protein product is CASSPQAGEKLFF.

This clone has at least ten counts. The V call is TRBV6-6, the J call TRBJ1-5; D perhaps matches TRBD1 (6 bases). The germline V gene has CDR1 MNHNY and CDR2 SVGAGI (reference sequence). The V end was cut by 6 bases, the J end by 4 bases, with 13 bases between. The CDR3 sequence is 14 residues long. This CDR3 reads CASSPGTTNQPQHF. CDR3 sequence (DNA): TGTGCCAGCAGCCCCGGGACAACGAATCAGCCCCAGCATTTT.

V gene TRBV19 combines with J gene TRBJ2-2, with a possible D match to TRBD1 (6 bases). This CDR3 region has 16 residues. The germline gives CDR1 LNHDA, CDR2 SQIVND (reference sequence). V lost 3 bases and J 1 base, leaving 12 bases between the germline ends. This CDR3 is CASSIQDSRNTGELFF. CDR3 in DNA: TGTGCCAGTAGTATCCAGGACAGCAGGAACACCGGGGAGCTGTTTTTT. The complete variable domain, with remaining parts taken from reference TRBV19 and TRBJ2-2, reads DGGITQSPKYLFRKEGQNVTLSCEQNLNHDAMYWYRQDPGQGLRLIYYSQIVNDFQKGDIAEGYSVSREKKESFPLTVTSAQKNPTAFYLCASSIQDSRNTGELFFGEGSRLTVL.

V is TRBV6-5 and J is TRBJ2-7; D gene ambiguous. The CDR3 runs 13 residues. V was clipped by 4 bases and J by 4 bases, with 11 bases between them. CDR1 is MNHEY, CDR2 SVGAGI, per germline. Here the CDR3 reads CASSSTREYEQYF. For the CDR3, the DNA is TGTGCCAGCAGTTCCACCCGAGAGTACGAGCAGTACTTC.

The chain combines TRBV19 with TRBJ1-2, with unresolved D. Germline V gene lookup returns CDR1 LNHDA and CDR2 SQIVND (reference sequence). Trimming took 0 bases from V and 0 from J, leaving 8 bases between them. The CDR3 covers 15 residues. The chain's CDR3 is CASSIDVGANYGYTF. The CDR3 bases are TGTGCCAGTAGTATAGATGTGGGAGCTAACTATGGCTACACCTTC.

The V call is TRBV7-2, the J call TRBJ2-5; 16 bases are shared with TRBD2. There are 17 residues in the CDR3. Germline CDR1 is SGHTA and CDR2 is FQGNSA. The V gene end was trimmed by 3 bases and the J gene end by 6 bases; junction bases not matched to a gene: 7. The CDR3 nucleotides are TGTGCCAGCAGCTTGGGGACTAGCGGGGGGGCGTTGAAGACCCAGTACTTC. Encoded protein: CASSLGTSGGALKTQYF.

This clone was counted a single time. The J gene is TRBJ1-1, the V gene TRBV30; 9 nucleotides align to TRBD1. The germline CDR1 and CDR2 sequences are GTSNPN and SVGIG (reference sequence). With V trimmed by 0 bases and J by 4 bases, 9 bases remained unmatched. CDR3 length: 16 amino acids. The DNA for the CDR3 is TGTGCCTGGAGTGTTTTTTGGGACAGGGTGTTCACTGAAGCTTTCTTT. This codes for CAWSVFWDRVFTEAFF.

This sequence joins TRBV5-1 and TRBJ2-5; 10 bases are a match to TRBD2. V lost 4 bases, J lost 4 bases, and 4 bases stayed unmatched. Per germline, CDR1 SGHRS and CDR2 YFSETQ. CDR3 length: 14 amino acids. CDR3 sequence (DNA): TGCGCCAGCAGCCCTTGGACTAGCGGAGAGACCCAGTACTTC. It encodes CASSPWTSGETQYF.

This chain connects TRBV30 to TRBJ1-3, with TRBD1 as a possible D gene (5 bases). Germline values: CDR1 GTSNPN, CDR2 SVGIG (reference sequence). V was trimmed by 3 bases and J by 2 bases, leaving 14 bases between them. The length of the CDR3 is 15 residues. The CDR3 loop is CAWRNTGGAGNTIYF. CDR3 nucleotides: TGTGCCTGGAGAAATACCGGGGGAGCTGGAAACACCATATATTTT.

The chain uses TRBV6-5 and TRBJ1-2; D may be TRBD1 (6 bases). Looked up from germline, CDR1 is MNHEY and CDR2 is SVGAGI. Trimming pared 2 bases from V and 2 bases from J, leaving 15 bases between. CDR3 size: 16 residues. The CDR3 sequence is CASSYESRGGNYGYTF. The CDR3 DNA reads TGTGCCAGCAGTTACGAGAGCAGGGGAGGGAACTATGGCTACACCTTC.

This clone was seen a handful of times. V usage is TRBV3-1 (or the pseudogene TRBV3-2) and J usage is TRBJ1-2; TRBD1 agrees at 9 bases. Germline V gene sequence: CDR1 LGHDT, CDR2 YNNKEL (reference sequence). CDR3 size: 14 residues. Germline trimming cut 4 bases from V and 4 bases from J; bases unmatched to any gene: 4. This chain's CDR3 is CASSLTGGIYGYTF. The DNA of the CDR3 is TGTGCCAGCAGCCTAACAGGGGGCATCTATGGCTACACCTTC.

This clone was observed a handful of times. The gene calls are TRBV5-8 and TRBJ2-3; 13 bases map to TRBD2. The V and J ends lost 6 bases and 1 base, in that order; junction bases with no gene match: 11. Germline loops: CDR1 SGHTS, CDR2 YDEGEE. CDR3 length: 18 amino acids. CDR3 amino acids: CASIPGLAGDFGTDTQYF. Here the CDR3 DNA reads TGTGCCAGCATTCCCGGACTAGCGGGGGACTTTGGCACAGATACGCAGTATTTT. The variable domain in full, with the rest retrieved from reference TRBV5-8 and TRBJ2-3, is EAGVTQSPTHLIKTRGQQATLRCSPISGHTSVYWYQQALGLGLQFLLWYDEGEERNRGNFPPRFSGRQFPNYSSELNVNALELEDSALYLCASIPGLAGDFGTDTQYFGPGTRLTVL.

The genes are TRBV3-1 (or the pseudogene TRBV3-2) and TRBJ1-2; TRBD1 aligns across 9 bases. This CDR3 comprises 14 residues. The V gene's germline CDR1 is LGHDT and CDR2 YNNKEL (reference sequence). With V trimmed by 3 bases and J by 2 bases, 1 base remained unmatched. CDR3 DNA sequence: TGTGCCAGCAGCCAGACAGGGGGGAACTATGGCTACACCTTC. Residues: CASSQTGGNYGYTF.

This chain connects TRBV7-3 to TRBJ2-5; tentatively, D is TRBD1 (6 bases). The CDR3 loop spans 13 amino acids. Trimming took off 6 bases at V and 5 bases at J, with 13 bases between the two ends. CDR1 SGHTA and CDR2 FQGTGA come from the germline V gene. The CDR3 loop is CASRRGGEETQYF. The DNA for the CDR3 is TGTGCCAGCAGGCGAGGGGGAGAGGAGACCCAGTACTTC.

This rearrangement joins TRBV4-1 to TRBJ2-7; D is possibly TRBD2 (5 bases). The CDR3 has 16 residues. CDR1 is MGHRA, CDR2 YSYEKL, per germline. Trimming removed 1 base at V and 5 bases at J, with 18 bases between. CDR3 protein: CASSQVVSQEEDEQYF. The CDR3 bases are TGCGCCAGCAGCCAAGTAGTGAGCCAGGAGGAGGACGAGCAGTACTTC.

J is TRBJ1-2 and V is TRBV10-2, with TRBD1 matching over 7 bases. Germline-derived CDR1 and CDR2 are WSHSY and SAAADI. J was trimmed by 4 bases and V by 7 bases; bases with no gene match: 9. The CDR3 sequence is 14 residues long. This CDR3 is CASTQSGQIYGYTF. The CDR3, as DNA: TGCGCCAGCACACAATCGGGACAGATCTATGGCTACACCTTC.

This chain joins TRBV13 and TRBJ2-1, with 9 bases aligning to TRBD2. The CDR3 covers 15 residues. The ends lost 5 bases at V and 8 bases at J; junction bases unmatched: 10. Looked up from germline, CDR1 is PRHDT and CDR2 is FYEKMQ (reference sequence). The CDR3 DNA reads TGTGCCAGCAGCGGGCTGGCGGGGGGGAAAGATGAGCAGTTCTTC. Its protein product is CASSGLAGGKDEQFF.

The chain is built from TRBV11-2 and TRBJ2-7, with D perhaps matching TRBD2 (5 bases). The CDR3 covers 14 residues. Germline V gene data show CDR1 as SGHAT and CDR2 as FQNNGV. The V end was cut by 5 bases, the J end by 5 bases, with 16 bases between. DNA of the CDR3: TGTGCCAGCAGCCCCTTCGCGGGCTTCCACGAGCAGTACTTC. This codes for CASSPFAGFHEQYF.

The chain uses TRBV29-1 and TRBJ2-5; tentative D call: TRBD1 (5 bases). The CDR3 sequence is 13 residues long. Trimming cost V 6 bases and J 5 bases, with 16 bases left between them. CDR1 is SQVTM and CDR2 is ANQGSEA in the germline V gene. The CDR3 bases are TGCAGCGTGCACGGACAAGTTGGGGAGACCCAGTACTTC. As protein: CSVHGQVGETQYF.

The CDR3 is CASSLTVTYNEQFF. CDR3 DNA: TGTGCCAGCAGCCTGACAGTAACCTACAATGAGCAGTTCTTC. This chain uses TRBV7-2 with TRBJ2-1; a weak D match, TRBD1 (5 bases). Trimming removed 5 bases at V and 2 bases at J, with 10 bases between. Per the germline V gene, CDR1 is SGHTA and CDR2 is FQGNSA. The CDR3 is 14 amino acids.

This clone was counted only a few times. The J gene is TRBJ1-6, the V gene TRBV9; weak D call: TRBD1 (5 bases). Trimming cost V 0 bases and J 9 bases, with 13 bases left between them. The CDR3 extends over 15 amino acids. Germline CDR1 SGDLS, CDR2 YYNGEE. The CDR3 DNA is TGTGCCAGCAGCGTAGAGGAGGGAAGGGGTTCACCCCTCCACTTT. The encoded protein is CASSVEEGRGSPLHF. The complete variable domain, with remaining parts taken from reference TRBV9 and TRBJ1-6, reads DSGVTQTPKHLITATGQRVTLRCSPRSGDLSVYWYQQSLDQGLQFLIQYYNGEERAKGNILERFSAQQFPDLHSELNLSSLELGDSALYFCASSVEEGRGSPLHFGNGTRLTVT.

The CDR3 is CASSVDGREEQFF. CDR3 coding DNA: TGCGCCAGCAGCGTCGACGGACGGGAGGAGCAGTTCTTC. The chain has TRBV5-1 and TRBJ2-1, with a possible D match to TRBD2 (6 bases). V shed 4 bases and J shed 10 bases, with 15 bases lying between them. In germline, CDR1 is SGHRS, CDR2 YFSETQ. This CDR3 has 13 residues.

V is TRBV19 and J is TRBJ1-4; D unclear. The CDR3 contains 16 residues. V shed 0 bases and J shed 7 bases, with 15 bases lying between them. CDR1 LNHDA and CDR2 SQIVND come from the germline V gene (reference sequence). The CDR3 region is CASSIDIRGWREKLFF. Here the CDR3 DNA reads TGTGCCAGTAGTATAGATATCCGGGGATGGCGTGAAAAACTGTTTTTT. Full variable domain (rest looked up from reference TRBV19 and TRBJ1-4): DGGITQSPKYLFRKEGQNVTLSCEQNLNHDAMYWYRQDPGQGLRLIYYSQIVNDFQKGDIAEGYSVSREKKESFPLTVTSAQKNPTAFYLCASSIDIRGWREKLFFGSGTQLSVL.

The chain links TRBV7-8 to TRBJ2-7; D is ambiguous. With 1 base removed from V and 1 base from J, the gap between germline ends came to 8 bases. The CDR3 is 14 amino acids. Germline lookup yields CDR1 SGHVS and CDR2 FQNEAQ. The CDR3 loop is CASSLESGSYEQYF. The CDR3, as DNA: TGTGCCAGCAGCTTAGAATCCGGGTCCTACGAGCAGTACTTC.